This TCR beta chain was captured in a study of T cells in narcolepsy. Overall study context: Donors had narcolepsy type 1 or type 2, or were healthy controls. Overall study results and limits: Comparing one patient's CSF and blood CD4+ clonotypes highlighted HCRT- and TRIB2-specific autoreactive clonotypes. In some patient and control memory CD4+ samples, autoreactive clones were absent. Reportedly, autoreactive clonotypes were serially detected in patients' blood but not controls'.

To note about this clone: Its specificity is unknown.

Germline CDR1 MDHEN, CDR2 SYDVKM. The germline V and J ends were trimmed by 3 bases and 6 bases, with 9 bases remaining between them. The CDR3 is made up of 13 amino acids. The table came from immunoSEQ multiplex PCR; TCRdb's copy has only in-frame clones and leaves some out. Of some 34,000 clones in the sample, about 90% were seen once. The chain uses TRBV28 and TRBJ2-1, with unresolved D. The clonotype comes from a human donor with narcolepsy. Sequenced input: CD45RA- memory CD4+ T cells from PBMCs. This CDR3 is CASSLGPFNEQFF. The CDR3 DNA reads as TGTGCCAGCAGTTTGGGCCCGTTCAATGAGCAGTTCTTC.